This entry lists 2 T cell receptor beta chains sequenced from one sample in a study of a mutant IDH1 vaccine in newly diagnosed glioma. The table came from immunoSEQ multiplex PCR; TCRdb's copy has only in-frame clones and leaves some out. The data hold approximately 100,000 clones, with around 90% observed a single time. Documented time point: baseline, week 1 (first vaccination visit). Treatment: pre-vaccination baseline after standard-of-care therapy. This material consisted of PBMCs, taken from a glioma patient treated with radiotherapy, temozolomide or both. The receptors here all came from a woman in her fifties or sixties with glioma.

The CDR3 sequence: CASSQETGTYGYTF. The CDR3 nucleotides are TGTGCCAGCAGCCAAGAAACAGGGACCTATGGCTACACCTTC. The chain employs TRBV14 and TRBJ1-2; a weak D match, TRBD1 (6 bases). This CDR3 has 14 residues. Trimming shortened V by 0 bases and J by 4 bases, and 9 bases separated the two germline ends. CDR1 SGHDN and CDR2 FVKESK come from the germline V gene. Using reference TRBV14 and TRBJ1-2 for the parts outside the CDR3, the full variable domain is EAGVTQFPSHSVIEKGQTVTLRCDPISGHDNLYWYRRVMGKEIKFLLHFVKESKQDESGMPNNRFLAERTGGTYSTLKVQPAELEDSGVYFCASSQETGTYGYTFGSGTRLTVV.

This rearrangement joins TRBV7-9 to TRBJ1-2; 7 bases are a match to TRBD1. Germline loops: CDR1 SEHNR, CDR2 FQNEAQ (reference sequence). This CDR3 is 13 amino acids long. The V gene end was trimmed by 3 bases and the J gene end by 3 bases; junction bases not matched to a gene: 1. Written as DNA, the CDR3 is TGTGCCAGCAGCTTCGGACAGGACTATGGCTACACCTTC. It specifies CASSFGQDYGYTF.